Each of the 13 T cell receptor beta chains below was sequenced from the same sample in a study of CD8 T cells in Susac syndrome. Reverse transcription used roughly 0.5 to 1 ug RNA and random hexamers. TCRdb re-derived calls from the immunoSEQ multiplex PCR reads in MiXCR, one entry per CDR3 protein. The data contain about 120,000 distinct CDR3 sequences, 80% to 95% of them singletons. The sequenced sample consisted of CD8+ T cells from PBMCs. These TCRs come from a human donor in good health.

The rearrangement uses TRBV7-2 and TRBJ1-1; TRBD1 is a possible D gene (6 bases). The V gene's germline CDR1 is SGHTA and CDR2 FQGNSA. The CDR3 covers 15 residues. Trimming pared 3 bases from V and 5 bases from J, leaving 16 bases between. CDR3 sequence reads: CASSLTQGRETEAFF. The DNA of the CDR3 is TGTGCCAGCAGCTTGACCCAGGGGAGAGAAACTGAAGCTTTCTTT.

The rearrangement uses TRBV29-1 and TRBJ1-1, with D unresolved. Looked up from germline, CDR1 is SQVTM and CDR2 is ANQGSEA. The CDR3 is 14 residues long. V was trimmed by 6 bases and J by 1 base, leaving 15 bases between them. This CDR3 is CSVAPRLTNTEAFF. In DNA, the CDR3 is TGCAGCGTCGCCCCAAGATTAACGAACACTGAAGCTTTCTTT.

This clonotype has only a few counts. The CDR3 here is CASGIPGQGAFF. The CDR3 DNA sequence: TGTGCCAGCGGTATCCCGGGACAGGGAGCTTTCTTT. The V gene is TRBV12-3 or TRBV12-4, the J gene TRBJ1-1; 9 bases are shared with TRBD1. The CDR3 contains 12 residues. Losses at the gene ends were 8 bases for V and 10 bases for J; bases not matched to a gene: 8.

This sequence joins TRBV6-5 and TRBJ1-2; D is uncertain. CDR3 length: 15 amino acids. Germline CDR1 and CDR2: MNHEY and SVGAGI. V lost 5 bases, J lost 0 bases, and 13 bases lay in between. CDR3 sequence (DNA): TGTGCCAGCAGTCACAGTGTCACAGCTAACTATGGCTACACCTTC. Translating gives CASSHSVTANYGYTF.

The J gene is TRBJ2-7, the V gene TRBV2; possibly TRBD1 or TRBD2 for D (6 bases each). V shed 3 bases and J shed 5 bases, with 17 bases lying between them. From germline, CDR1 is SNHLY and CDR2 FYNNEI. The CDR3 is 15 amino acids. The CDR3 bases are TGTGCCAGCAGTGACGGGGGCTCGGGTTTCCACGAGCAGTACTTC. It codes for CASSDGGSGFHEQYF.

The CDR3 here is CASSKVFTDTQYF. DNA of the CDR3: TGTGCCAGCAGCAAGGTATTCACAGATACGCAGTATTTT. This chain uses TRBV5-6 with TRBJ2-3, with no clear D. Trimming pared 4 bases from V and 2 bases from J, leaving 8 bases between. Germline lookup yields CDR1 SGHDT and CDR2 YYEEEE. The CDR3 length is 13 residues.

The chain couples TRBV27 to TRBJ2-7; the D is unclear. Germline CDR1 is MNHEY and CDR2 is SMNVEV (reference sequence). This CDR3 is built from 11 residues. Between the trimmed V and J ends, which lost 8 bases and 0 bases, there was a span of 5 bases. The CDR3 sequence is CASVSSYEQYF. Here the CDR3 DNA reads TGTGCCAGCGTCAGCTCCTACGAGCAGTACTTC.

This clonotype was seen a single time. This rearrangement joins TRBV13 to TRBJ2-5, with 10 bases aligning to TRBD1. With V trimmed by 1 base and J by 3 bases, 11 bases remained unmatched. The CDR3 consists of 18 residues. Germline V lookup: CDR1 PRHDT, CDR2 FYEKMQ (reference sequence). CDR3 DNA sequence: TGTGCCAGCAGCTTAGCGCCCATGGGGACAGGGGAAAAAGAGACCCAGTACTTC. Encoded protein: CASSLAPMGTGEKETQYF.

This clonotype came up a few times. CDR3 sequence: CAISTHTASSYEQYF. The CDR3 DNA reads TGTGCCATCAGTACCCATACGGCCAGCTCCTACGAGCAGTACTTC. The chain carries TRBV10-3 and TRBJ2-7, with D unresolved. Germline lookup yields CDR1 ENHRY and CDR2 SYGVKD. With 5 bases removed from V and 0 bases from J, the gap between germline ends came to 14 bases. This CDR3 contains 15 residues.

CDR3 in DNA: TGCAGTGCTAGAGATCGGACAGGGGTGAACAATCAGCCCCAGCATTTT. Amino acid sequence: CSARDRTGVNNQPQHF. The chain recombines TRBV20-1 with TRBJ1-5, with 9 positions matching TRBD1. This CDR3 comprises 16 residues. V lost 0 bases to trimming and J lost 3 bases; unmatched junction nucleotides: 6. Per the germline V gene, CDR1 is DFQATT and CDR2 is SNEGSKA (reference sequence).

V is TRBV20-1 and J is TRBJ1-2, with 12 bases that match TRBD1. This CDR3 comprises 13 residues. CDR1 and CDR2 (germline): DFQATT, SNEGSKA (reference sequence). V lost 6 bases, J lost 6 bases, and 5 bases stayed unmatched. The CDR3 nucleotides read TGCAGTGCCCCGGGACAGGGGGCGAATGGCTACACCTTC. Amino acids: CSAPGQGANGYTF.

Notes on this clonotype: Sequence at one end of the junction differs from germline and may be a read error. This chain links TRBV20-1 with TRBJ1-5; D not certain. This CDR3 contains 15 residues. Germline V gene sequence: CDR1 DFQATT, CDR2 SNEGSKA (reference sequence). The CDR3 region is CSAKTAEYSNQPQHF. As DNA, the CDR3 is TGCAGCGCTAAGACGGCCGAGTATAGCAATCAGCCCCAGCATTTT.

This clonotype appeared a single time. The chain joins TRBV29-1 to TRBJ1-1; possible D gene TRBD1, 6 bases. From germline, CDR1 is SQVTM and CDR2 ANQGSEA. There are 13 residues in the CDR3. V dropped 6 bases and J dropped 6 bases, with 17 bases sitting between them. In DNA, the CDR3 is TGCAGCGTAACAGGCCAAGGGGGGCCTGAAGCTTTCTTT. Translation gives CSVTGQGGPEAFF.